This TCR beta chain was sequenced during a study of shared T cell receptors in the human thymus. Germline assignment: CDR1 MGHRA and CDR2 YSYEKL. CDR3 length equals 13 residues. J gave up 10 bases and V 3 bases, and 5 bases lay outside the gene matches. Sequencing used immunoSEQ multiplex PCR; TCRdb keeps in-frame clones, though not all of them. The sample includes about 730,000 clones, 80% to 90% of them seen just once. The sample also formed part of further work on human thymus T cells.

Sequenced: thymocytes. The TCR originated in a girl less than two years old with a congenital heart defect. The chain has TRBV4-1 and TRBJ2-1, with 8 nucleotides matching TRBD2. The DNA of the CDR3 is TGCGCCAGCAGCCACTTGACTAGCGCAGAGCAGTTCTTC. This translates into CASSHLTSAEQFF.